One and the same sample provided the 5 T cell receptor beta chains below, sequenced in a study of shared clonotypes between healthy human individuals. Here immunoSEQ multiplex PCR was the method, and the copy in TCRdb shows in-frame clones only, minus some. The sample contains about 2 million clones, roughly 96% of which appear only once. Sequencing was performed on naive CD4+ T cells sorted from blood. The subset was: CD45RA+ positively selected. The receptors were gathered from a man in his late teens or twenties in good health.

The chain has TRBV28 and TRBJ1-1; the D gene is possibly TRBD1 (6 bases). Germline V gives CDR1 MDHEN, CDR2 SYDVKM. The CDR3 length is 14 residues. The germline V and J ends were trimmed by 2 bases and 0 bases, with 7 bases remaining between them. This CDR3 reads CASSLNRVNTEAFF. The CDR3 DNA is TGTGCCAGCAGTTTAAACAGGGTGAACACTGAAGCTTTCTTT.

The rearrangement uses TRBV5-1 and TRBJ2-1; 8 bases agree with TRBD1. The ends lost 0 bases at V and 4 bases at J; junction bases unmatched: 12. The CDR3 spans 18 residues. Germline values: CDR1 SGHRS, CDR2 YFSETQ. CDR3 bases: TGCGCCAGCAGCTTGGCCGCTTCCGGGACAGGAGATTACAATGAGCAGTTCTTC. It codes for CASSLAASGTGDYNEQFF.

As concerns this clone: The same CDR3 can be traced to other DNA sequences in this sample. This chain links TRBV5-1 with TRBJ2-1, with D possibly matching TRBD2 (6 bases). The V end was cut by 1 base, the J end by 0 bases, with 8 bases between. Germline V gene data show CDR1 as SGHRS and CDR2 as YFSETQ. The CDR3 extends over 15 amino acids. CDR3 in DNA: TGCGCCAGCAGCTTGACTAGCACCTCCTACAATGAGCAGTTCTTC. It translates to CASSLTSTSYNEQFF.

The V call is TRBV4-1, the J call TRBJ2-1; 11 nucleotides align to TRBD2. The CDR3 has 16 residues. Losses at the gene ends were 1 base for V and 8 bases for J; bases not matched to a gene: 7. CDR1 is MGHRA and CDR2 is YSYEKL in the germline V gene. This chain's CDR3 is CASSQGVLAGGHEQFF. DNA of the CDR3: TGCGCCAGCAGCCAAGGTGTGCTAGCGGGGGGCCATGAGCAGTTCTTC.

The rearrangement joins TRBV4-1 to TRBJ2-5; 10 bases map to TRBD2. The CDR3 runs 16 residues. Germline V gene lookup returns CDR1 MGHRA and CDR2 YSYEKL. Germline trimming cut 6 bases from V and 4 bases from J; bases unmatched to any gene: 11. CDR3 bases: TGCGCCAGCAGTGCATCGCCTAGCGGGAGATCAGAGACCCAGTACTTC. Amino acids: CASSASPSGRSETQYF.